This TCR beta chain was recorded in a study of blood T cell repertoires in COVID-19. Looking at the study overall: COVID-19 samples, acute and convalescent, were from the United States, Italy and Spain. The analysed material was cDNA or gDNA that came from T cells, B-cell-depleted T cells, or PBMCs.

Original methodology: Reference gene primer amplification gave estimated nucleated cell counts. Sequencing was performed with immunoSEQ multiplex PCR; in TCRdb, only in-frame clones are kept and a portion is missing. The V and J calls and the clone size are those of that table, but D and trimming were determined from the DNA. This sample yields some 260,000 clones, of which approximately 89% are seen a single time; roughly 10% belongs to the top ten. Seattle cases were enrolled at active infection and followed longitudinally. V lost 7 bases, J lost 0 bases, and 13 bases lay in between. Germline V CDR1 and CDR2: MNHEY, SVGAGI. This CDR3 contains 15 residues.

The chain recombines TRBV6-5 with TRBJ2-1; D is perhaps TRBD2 (6 bases). The receptor was isolated from a woman aged 65 to 85 with COVID-19, enrolled during active disease. Sequenced: peripheral blood. The CDR3 nucleotides read TGTGCCAGCAAGGGAGGCGGAAGCTCCTACAATGAGCAGTTCTTC. Its translation is CASKGGGSSYNEQFF.